This T cell receptor beta chain is drawn from a study of beta chain features in type 1 diabetes. Findings and caveats of the study: Type 1 diabetes patients showed a moderate but significant shortening of TCRB CDR3s in all four CD4+ subsets.

This clone was counted between two and nine times. Its antigen is unidentified. Sequenced material consisted of expressed TCRB transcripts (all of the isolated RNA was reverse transcribed). Repertoires were generated with immunoSEQ multiplex PCR, while TCRdb's copy carries only in-frame clones and drops some. The sample holds about 650,000 clones, over 10% seen once. Sample: naive CD4+ T cells from blood. This clonotype was sampled from a man younger than 45 with type 1 diabetes.

For the CDR3, the DNA is TGTGCCAGCAGCCGGGAGGGACCGTACGAGCAGTACTTC. It translates to CASSREGPYEQYF. The chain has TRBV5-6 and TRBJ2-7; 8 bases are a match to TRBD2. Unmatched junction bases numbered 4, after V lost 4 bases and J lost 4 bases. The CDR3 is 13 amino acids. Germline V CDR1 and CDR2: SGHDT, YYEEEE.